These 26 T cell receptor beta chains share one sample of origin, sequenced in a study of chemoradiotherapy in HPV16-positive cancers. Profiled with immunoSEQ multiplex PCR; TCRdb holds only in-frame clones, not every one. The table lists 1,500 to 2,500 clones, approximately 80% of them singletons. The sample in question was tumor tissue, obtained from a patient who underwent chemoradiotherapy. These TCRs come from a human donor with HPV-associated anogenital cancer.

J is TRBJ1-4 and V is TRBV28, with 8 bases matching TRBD1. The germline gives CDR1 MDHEN, CDR2 SYDVKM. This CDR3 has 14 residues. The trim removed 6 bases at V and 8 bases at J, leaving 8 bases unmatched. The CDR3 region is CASSKDRVGEKLFF. The CDR3 coding sequence is TGTGCCAGCAGCAAGGACAGGGTCGGAGAAAAACTGTTTTTT.

The CDR3 DNA reads TGCGCCAGCAGCACACTCTCCGGGACAGGGAACCTTGGGGAGCAGTACTTC. Translation gives CASSTLSGTGNLGEQYF. The chain couples TRBV5-1 to TRBJ2-7; TRBD1 agrees at 9 bases. The CDR3 is made up of 17 amino acids. Germline V gene sequence: CDR1 SGHRS, CDR2 YFSETQ. With 4 bases clipped from V and 7 bases from J, the junction kept 18 bases outside the gene matches.

The genes are TRBV10-3 and TRBJ1-1, with D possibly TRBD1 on 5 matching bases. Deletions cut 6 bases from V and 1 base from J, with 12 bases between. Germline-derived CDR1 and CDR2 are ENHRY and SYGVKD. This CDR3 is built from 14 residues. The CDR3 DNA is TGTGCCATCAGGGAGACAGCGGCGAACACTGAAGCTTTCTTT. Translated: CAIRETAANTEAFF.

The V call is TRBV15, the J call TRBJ2-3; 9 nucleotides line up with TRBD2. After removal of 0 bases from V and 4 bases from J, the junction contained 2 bases not matched to a gene. The CDR3 is 15 amino acids. Germline loops: CDR1 LNHNV, CDR2 YYDKDF (reference sequence). CDR3 region: CATSRDSGGSDTQYF. The CDR3 nucleotides are TGTGCCACCAGCAGAGATAGCGGGGGATCAGATACGCAGTATTTT.

The rearrangement links TRBV10-3 to TRBJ2-7; 12 bases are shared with TRBD1. The germline gives CDR1 ENHRY, CDR2 SYGVKD. V lost 4 bases to trimming and J lost 5 bases; unmatched junction nucleotides: 9. The CDR3 has 16 amino acids. For the CDR3, the DNA is TGTGCCATCAGTGCAGTTCCGGGACAGGGGGCGGACGAGCAGTACTTC. The encoded protein is CAISAVPGQGADEQYF.

V is TRBV6-5 and J is TRBJ1-2; D is uncertain. CDR1 is MNHEY and CDR2 is SVGAGI in the germline V gene. With 2 bases removed from V and 2 bases from J, the gap between germline ends came to 12 bases. The CDR3 is 15 residues long. CDR3 loop: CASSYESAGNYGYTF. The CDR3 bases are TGTGCCAGCAGTTACGAATCAGCGGGAAACTATGGCTACACCTTC.

This chain uses TRBV19 with TRBJ1-1, with D possibly matching TRBD1 (6 bases). Trimming removed 3 bases at V and 8 bases at J, with 13 bases between. Germline V lookup: CDR1 LNHDA, CDR2 SQIVND (reference sequence). The length of the CDR3 is 13 residues. The CDR3 here is CASSILQGSEAFF. The CDR3 nucleotides read TGTGCCAGTAGTATTTTACAGGGTTCCGAAGCTTTCTTT.

This clone was detected once. The rearrangement joins TRBV5-1 to TRBJ2-1; TRBD2 matches at 7 bases. Germline V gene lookup returns CDR1 SGHRS and CDR2 YFSETQ. V was pared by 0 bases and J by 3 bases, with 6 bases of the junction left unmatched. CDR3 size: 16 residues. The CDR3 nucleotides read TGCGCCAGCAGCTTGGGTAGTAGCGGGTACTACAATGAGCAGTTCTTC. Its protein product is CASSLGSSGYYNEQFF. Full variable domain (outside the CDR3, taken from reference TRBV5-1 and TRBJ2-1): KAGVTQTPRYLIKTRGQQVTLSCSPISGHRSVSWYQQTPGQGLQFLFEYFSETQRNKGNFPGRFSGRQFSNSRSEMNVSTLELGDSALYLCASSLGSSGYYNEQFFGPGTRLTVL.

The chain has TRBV19 and TRBJ1-3; the D is unclear. This CDR3 is 15 amino acids long. The ends were cut back, 3 bases at V and 7 bases at J, with 16 bases in the middle. CDR1 is LNHDA and CDR2 is SQIVND in the germline V gene (reference sequence). The CDR3 sequence is CASSIGQSGRNTIYF. As DNA, the CDR3 is TGTGCCAGTAGTATTGGGCAGTCTGGACGGAACACCATATATTTT. Complete variable domain (other parts from reference TRBV19 and TRBJ1-3): DGGITQSPKYLFRKEGQNVTLSCEQNLNHDAMYWYRQDPGQGLRLIYYSQIVNDFQKGDIAEGYSVSREKKESFPLTVTSAQKNPTAFYLCASSIGQSGRNTIYFGEGSWLTVV.

This clone was seen just once. The V gene is TRBV7-2, the J gene TRBJ2-5, with TRBD1 as a possible D gene (6 bases). In germline, CDR1 is SGHTA, CDR2 FQGNSA. This CDR3 region has 15 residues. Trimming removed 3 bases from V and 5 bases from J, with 16 bases in between. This CDR3 reads CASSFAPQGWETQYF. The DNA of the CDR3 is TGTGCCAGCAGCTTCGCCCCTCAGGGGTGGGAGACCCAGTACTTC. The whole variable domain, filled in from reference TRBV7-2 and TRBJ2-5, reads GAGVSQSPSNKVTEKGKDVELRCDPISGHTALYWYRQSLGQGLEFLIYFQGNSAPDKSGLPSDRFSAERTGGSVSTLTIQRTQQEDSAVYLCASSFAPQGWETQYFGPGTRLLVL.

In DNA, the CDR3 is TGTGCCACCAGCAGAGATCCAGCGGGAAGAGGAACCGGGGAGCTGTTTTTT. It is translated as CATSRDPAGRGTGELFF. J is TRBJ2-2 and V is TRBV15, with 7 positions matching TRBD2. Looked up from germline, CDR1 is LNHNV and CDR2 is YYDKDF (reference sequence). The V gene end was trimmed by 0 bases and the J gene end by 5 bases; junction bases not matched to a gene: 9. The CDR3 runs to 17 residues.

This clone was seen a handful of times. The V gene is TRBV2, the J gene TRBJ2-1, with 11 bases aligning to TRBD2. This CDR3 contains 15 residues. CDR1 and CDR2 from the germline V gene are SNHLY and FYNNEI. V lost 3 bases to trimming and J lost 6 bases; unmatched junction nucleotides: 4. CDR3: CASSDPLAGANEQFF. For the CDR3, the DNA is TGTGCCAGCAGTGACCCACTAGCGGGGGCCAATGAGCAGTTCTTC.

The rearrangement joins TRBV4-3 to TRBJ2-3; 8 bases align to TRBD2. CDR3 length: 16 amino acids. Looked up from germline, CDR1 is LGHNA and CDR2 is YSLEER. V lost 6 bases, J lost 2 bases, and 10 bases stayed unmatched. CDR3 coding DNA: TGCGCCAGCAGGGCAAGCGGGGGCAGAGACACAGATACGCAGTATTTT. Translation: CASRASGGRDTDTQYF.

Note on this clone: Other DNA sequences in the sample encode the same CDR3. The rearrangement links TRBV28 to TRBJ1-6; 7 bases are a match to TRBD1. Germline-derived CDR1 and CDR2 are MDHEN and SYDVKM. The V segment lost 5 bases and the J segment 8 bases; nucleotides outside the gene matches: 6. The CDR3 extends over 14 amino acids. The CDR3 bases are TGTGCCAGCAGTCTACGACAGGGTGATTCACCCCTCCACTTT. Residues: CASSLRQGDSPLHF.

V is TRBV6-4 and J is TRBJ2-1, with D uncertain. V was pared by 0 bases and J by 7 bases, with 7 bases between. Germline values: CDR1 MRHNA, CDR2 SNTAGT. The CDR3 consists of 13 residues. The DNA of the CDR3 is TGTGCCAGCAGTGACTCTCCCGGGAATGAGCAGTTCTTC. Protein sequence: CASSDSPGNEQFF.

This clone was seen just once. This sequence joins TRBV30 and TRBJ1-6; 7 nucleotides agree with TRBD1. Trimming took 0 bases from V and 9 from J; bases not matched to a gene: 5. Per germline, CDR1 GTSNPN and CDR2 SVGIG (reference sequence). The CDR3 covers 14 residues. The CDR3 DNA is TGTGCCTGGAGTGTAGGGGGCAACAGTTCACCCCTCCACTTT. Translated, it gives CAWSVGGNSSPLHF.

The chain couples TRBV5-6 to TRBJ1-1, with D possibly being TRBD1 (5 bases). The CDR3 consists of 12 residues. Deletions cut 0 bases from V and 7 bases from J, with 7 bases between. Looked up from germline, CDR1 is SGHDT and CDR2 is YYEEEE. As DNA, the CDR3 is TGTGCCAGCAGCTTGGGCAGGGTTGAAGCTTTCTTT. It specifies CASSLGRVEAFF.

The chain is built from TRBV30 and TRBJ2-4, with TRBD2 matching over 11 bases. V was clipped by 1 base and J by 1 base; unmatched bases: 9. CDR3 length equals 18 residues. Germline V lookup: CDR1 GTSNPN, CDR2 SVGIG (reference sequence). The CDR3 nucleotides read TGTGCCTGGAGTGGAGGTTCTAGCGGGAGGTGGGCCAAAAACATTCAGTACTTC. It yields the protein CAWSGGSSGRWAKNIQYF.

This chain connects TRBV30 to TRBJ2-3; D is possibly TRBD2 (6 bases). In germline, CDR1 is GTSNPN, CDR2 SVGIG (reference sequence). Trimming took off 0 bases at V and 2 bases at J, with 12 bases between the two ends. The CDR3 loop spans 15 amino acids. The CDR3, as DNA: TGTGCCTGGAGTGTACGTGGGGGGAACACAGATACGCAGTATTTT. Translation gives CAWSVRGGNTDTQYF.

The chain links TRBV5-1 to TRBJ2-1, with D perhaps TRBD1 (6 bases). Trimming stripped 4 bases from V and 0 bases from J, with 14 bases between. The CDR3 has 16 amino acids. Germline CDR1 SGHRS, CDR2 YFSETQ. DNA of the CDR3: TGCGCCAGCAGCCCAGGGGTTTTAAGCTCCTACAATGAGCAGTTCTTC. It is translated as CASSPGVLSSYNEQFF.

The gene calls are TRBV29-1 and TRBJ2-2; D gene unclear. Germline V gene sequence: CDR1 SQVTM, CDR2 ANQGSEA. Trimming shortened V by 4 bases and J by 7 bases, and 13 bases separated the two germline ends. This CDR3 is 13 amino acids long. The CDR3 reads CSVGERAVGELFF. CDR3 DNA: TGCAGCGTTGGTGAAAGGGCCGTCGGGGAGCTGTTTTTT.

The genes are TRBV5-6 and TRBJ2-1; D perhaps matches TRBD1 (6 bases). This CDR3 is built from 15 residues. Trimming pared 6 bases from V and 5 bases from J, leaving 18 bases between. CDR1 is SGHDT and CDR2 is YYEEEE in the germline V gene. The CDR3 reads CASTNRALAHNEQFF. In DNA form, the CDR3 reads TGTGCCAGCACCAACAGGGCCTTGGCGCACAATGAGCAGTTCTTC.

The chain is built from TRBV11-2 and TRBJ2-5, with D tentatively TRBD2 (5 bases). CDR1 and CDR2 (germline): SGHAT, FQNNGV. V lost 3 bases and J 1 base, leaving 9 bases between the germline ends. CDR3 length equals 14 residues. CDR3: CASSFVTIQETQYF. The CDR3 DNA reads as TGTGCCAGCAGCTTTGTGACTATCCAAGAGACCCAGTACTTC.

V is TRBV6-5 and J is TRBJ1-1; tentative D call: TRBD1 (6 bases). The length of the CDR3 is 15 residues. With 4 bases removed from V and 1 base from J, the gap between germline ends came to 13 bases. From germline, CDR1 is MNHEY and CDR2 SVGAGI. CDR3 loop: CASSSTGRGNTEAFF. The CDR3 DNA reads as TGTGCCAGCAGTTCAACAGGGAGGGGGAACACTGAAGCTTTCTTT.

The CDR3 sequence: CASSPRTGSGIEAFF. The CDR3 DNA sequence: TGTGCCAGCAGCCCCCGGACAGGCTCGGGGATTGAAGCTTTCTTT. The rearrangement links TRBV6-5 to TRBJ1-1; TRBD1 matches 7 bases. Germline V gene lookup returns CDR1 MNHEY and CDR2 SVGAGI. The length of the CDR3 is 15 residues. V dropped 6 bases and J dropped 7; count of bases not matched to a gene: 14.

Only one count was recorded for this clone. The chain has TRBV30 and TRBJ1-5, with D hard to call. The CDR3 loop spans 13 amino acids. Trimming cost V 3 bases and J 0 bases, with 6 bases left between them. Germline CDR1 is GTSNPN and CDR2 is SVGIG (reference sequence). CDR3 nucleotides: TGTGCCTGGAGCCTTTATAGCAATCAGCCCCAGCATTTT. Protein: CAWSLYSNQPQHF.